A selection of T cell receptor beta chains follows, all from one sample in a study of blood T cell repertoires in COVID-19. Assay: immunoSEQ multiplex PCR; the TCRdb copy retains only in-frame clones and omits some. The table has approximately 54,000 clones, about four fifths seen once. Input material: peripheral blood. The receptors come from a woman aged 60-75 years with acute or convalescent COVID-19. The CDR3 runs from the conserved cysteine through the conserved F or W. D genes are given only for firm matches. Only some rows state a clone size, as once, few, many or a class for expanded clones.

J: TRBJ2-5; size: NA; V: TRBV6-5; D: NA; CDR3: CASSYSSQGGTQYF; DNA: TGTGCCAGCAGTTACTCGTCCCAGGGAGGGACCCAGTACTTC
J: TRBJ1-4; size: few; V: TRBV30; D: NA; CDR3: CAWGVKGGEKLFF; DNA: TGTGCCTGGGGAGTCAAAGGGGGTGAAAAACTGTTTTTT
J: TRBJ2-1; size: NA; V: TRBV5-1; D: NA; CDR3: CASSSRVAEQFF; DNA: TGCGCCAGCAGCTCGAGGGTGGCTGAGCAGTTCTTC
J: TRBJ2-3; size: NA; V: TRBV4-1; D: NA; CDR3: CASSQGVARGRTDTQYF; DNA: TGCGCCAGCAGCCAAGGTGTCGCACGAGGGCGCACAGATACGCAGTATTTT
J: TRBJ1-1; size: NA; V: TRBV29-1; D: NA; CDR3: CSAARGQYGAFF; DNA: TGCAGCGCCGCCCGTGGACAGTATGGGGCTTTCTTT
J: TRBJ1-2; size: NA; V: TRBV5-1; D: NA; CDR3: CASSLRALGDGYTF; DNA: TGCGCCAGCAGCCTCCGGGCGTTGGGAGATGGCTACACCTTC
J: TRBJ2-1; size: NA; V: TRBV29-1; D: TRBD1; CDR3: CTYRQGGEQFF; DNA: TGCACCTATAGACAGGGCGGTGAGCAGTTCTTC
J: TRBJ2-1; size: NA; V: TRBV9; D: TRBD2; CDR3: CASSANIAGGKWNEQFF; DNA: TGTGCCAGCAGCGCAAATATAGCGGGAGGGAAGTGGAATGAGCAGTTCTTC
J: TRBJ2-3; size: NA; V: TRBV18; D: NA; CDR3: CASSRQGTDTQYF; DNA: TGTGCCAGCTCACGACAGGGCACAGATACGCAGTATTTT
J: TRBJ2-7; size: NA; V: TRBV24-1; D: TRBD2; CDR3: CATSDSMRGAYEQYF; DNA: TGTGCCACCAGTGATTCAATGCGGGGGGCCTACGAGCAGTACTTC
J: TRBJ1-6; size: NA; V: TRBV18; D: NA; CDR3: CASSTQGGSSPLHF; DNA: TGTGCCAGCTCAACTCAGGGAGGCAGTTCACCCCTCCACTTT
J: TRBJ2-7; size: few; V: TRBV5-8; D: NA; CDR3: CASSGRGRSYEQYF; DNA: TGTGCCAGCAGTGGAAGGGGTAGGTCCTACGAGCAGTACTTC
J: TRBJ2-5; size: NA; V: TRBV5-5; D: TRBD2; CDR3: CASSYAGGQETQYF; DNA: TGTGCCAGCAGTTATGCGGGGGGTCAAGAGACCCAGTACTTC
J: TRBJ1-2; size: NA; V: TRBV6-5; D: TRBD1; CDR3: CASRGTGGAEGYTF; DNA: TGTGCCAGCAGAGGGACAGGGGGCGCCGAAGGCTACACCTTC
J: TRBJ1-2; size: NA; V: TRBV3-1/TRBV3-2; D: TRBD1; CDR3: CASSQRTGDGYTF; DNA: TGTGCCAGCAGCCAAAGGACAGGGGATGGCTACACCTTC
J: TRBJ2-2; size: NA; V: TRBV6-2/TRBV6-3; D: NA; CDR3: CASSYLDFTGELFF; DNA: TGTGCCAGCAGTTACTTGGACTTCACCGGGGAGCTGTTTTTT
J: TRBJ1-3; size: NA; V: TRBV19; D: TRBD1; CDR3: CASSMTGKVPGNTIYF; DNA: TGTGCCAGTAGTATGACAGGGAAGGTACCTGGAAACACCATATATTTT
J: TRBJ1-2; size: few; V: TRBV2; D: NA; CDR3: CASSQTPEEGGYTF; DNA: TGTGCCAGCAGCCAGACGCCCGAGGAGGGTGGCTACACCTTC
J: TRBJ1-1; size: once; V: TRBV14; D: NA; CDR3: CASSATPTGTEAFF; DNA: TGTGCCAGCAGTGCGACCCCCACGGGGACTGAAGCTTTCTTT
J: TRBJ1-4; size: few; V: TRBV30; D: TRBD1; CDR3: CAWSAGAGGNEKLFF; DNA: TGTGCCTGGAGCGCTGGGGCAGGGGGTAATGAAAAACTGTTTTTT
J: TRBJ2-1; size: NA; V: TRBV19; D: TRBD2; CDR3: CASTSRGGNNEQFF; DNA: TGTGCCAGCACATCGCGGGGGGGCAACAATGAGCAGTTCTTC
J: TRBJ1-2; size: NA; V: TRBV6-5; D: TRBD1; CDR3: CASSYSYRGVGYGYTF; DNA: TGTGCCAGCAGTTACTCGTACAGGGGAGTTGGCTATGGCTACACCTTC
J: TRBJ1-2; size: NA; V: TRBV7-9; D: TRBD1; CDR3: CASTRQGYGYTF; DNA: TGTGCCAGCACCCGACAGGGATATGGCTACACCTTC
J: TRBJ2-1; size: NA; V: TRBV11-3; D: TRBD2; CDR3: CASSLSLAGVPEQFF; DNA: TGTGCCAGCAGCTTATCCTTAGCGGGGGTGCCTGAGCAGTTCTTC
J: TRBJ1-4; size: NA; V: TRBV25-1; D: NA; CDR3: CASSEPGTNEKLFF; DNA: TGTGCCAGCAGTGAACCGGGAACTAATGAAAAACTGTTTTTT
J: TRBJ1-4; size: NA; V: TRBV25-1; D: NA; CDR3: CASSAYEKLFF; DNA: TGTGCCAGCAGTGCATATGAAAAACTGTTTTTT
J: TRBJ2-7; size: NA; V: TRBV6-1; D: TRBD2; CDR3: CASSELAGRSSYEQYF; DNA: TGTGCCAGCAGTGAGTTAGCGGGGAGATCCTCCTACGAGCAGTACTTC
J: TRBJ1-2; size: NA; V: TRBV25-1; D: TRBD1; CDR3: CASSELGQENYGYTF; DNA: TGTGCCAGCAGTGAATTGGGACAGGAGAACTATGGCTACACCTTC
J: TRBJ2-3; size: NA; V: TRBV24-1; D: NA; CDR3: CATSDLAGTDTQYF; DNA: TGTGCCACCAGTGATTTGGCAGGCACAGATACGCAGTATTTT
J: TRBJ2-1; size: NA; V: TRBV18; D: NA; CDR3: CASSLEQGINEQFF; DNA: TGTGCCAGCTCACTAGAGCAGGGAATTAATGAGCAGTTCTTC
J: TRBJ2-5; size: NA; V: TRBV5-5; D: NA; CDR3: CASSRRGIGNQETQYF; DNA: TGTGCCAGCAGCCGCAGGGGAATAGGGAATCAAGAGACCCAGTACTTC
J: TRBJ2-7; size: NA; V: TRBV4-1; D: TRBD2; CDR3: CASSQESGTSGGAYEQYF; DNA: TGCGCCAGCAGCCAAGAATCCGGGACTAGCGGGGGGGCCTACGAGCAGTACTTC